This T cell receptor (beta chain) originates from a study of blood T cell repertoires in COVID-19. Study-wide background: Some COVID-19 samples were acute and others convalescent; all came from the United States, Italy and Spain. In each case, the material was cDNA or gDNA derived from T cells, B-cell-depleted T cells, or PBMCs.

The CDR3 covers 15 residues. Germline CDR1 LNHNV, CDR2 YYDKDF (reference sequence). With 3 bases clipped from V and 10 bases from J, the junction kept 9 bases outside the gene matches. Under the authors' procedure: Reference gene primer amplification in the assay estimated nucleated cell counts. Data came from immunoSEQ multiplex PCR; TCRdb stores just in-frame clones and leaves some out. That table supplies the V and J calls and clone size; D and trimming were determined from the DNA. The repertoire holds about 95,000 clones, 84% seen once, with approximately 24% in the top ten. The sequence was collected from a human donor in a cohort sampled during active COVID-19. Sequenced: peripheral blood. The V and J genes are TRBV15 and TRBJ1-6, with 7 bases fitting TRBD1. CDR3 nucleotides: TGTGCCACCAGCAGCGAGACAGGGAGAGGATCACCCCTCCACTTT. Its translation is CATSSETGRGSPLHF.